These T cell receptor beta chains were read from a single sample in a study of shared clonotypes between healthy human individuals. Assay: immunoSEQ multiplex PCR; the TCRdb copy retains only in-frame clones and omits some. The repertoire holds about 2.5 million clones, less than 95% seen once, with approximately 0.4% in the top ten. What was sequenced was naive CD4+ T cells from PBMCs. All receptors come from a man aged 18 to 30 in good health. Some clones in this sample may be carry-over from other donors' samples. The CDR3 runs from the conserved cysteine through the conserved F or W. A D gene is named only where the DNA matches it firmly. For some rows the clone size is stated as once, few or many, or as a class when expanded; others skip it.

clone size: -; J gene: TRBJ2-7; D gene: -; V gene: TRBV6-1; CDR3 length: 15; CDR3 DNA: TGTGCCACAACCCTGGTGGATCAGGGGTACTACGAGCAGTACTTC; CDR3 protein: CATTLVDQGYYEQYF
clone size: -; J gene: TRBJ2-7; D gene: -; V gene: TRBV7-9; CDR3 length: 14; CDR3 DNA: TGTGCCAGCAGCTTAGACCTGGTCTCCAACGAGCAGTACTTC; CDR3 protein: CASSLDLVSNEQYF
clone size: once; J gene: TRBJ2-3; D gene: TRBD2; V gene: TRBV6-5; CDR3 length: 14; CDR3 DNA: TGTGCCAGCACGGCTAGCGGACGCACAGATACGCAGTATTTT; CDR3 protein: CASTASGRTDTQYF
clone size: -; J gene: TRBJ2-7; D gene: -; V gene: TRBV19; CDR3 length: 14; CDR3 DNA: TGTGCCAGTAGTACCGGGACTGGCGTAGGCGAGCAGTACTTC; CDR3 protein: CASSTGTGVGEQYF
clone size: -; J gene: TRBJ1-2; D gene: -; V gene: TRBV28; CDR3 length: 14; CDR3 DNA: TGTGCCAGCAGTTTTTGGGGGAAGGTCTATGGCTACACCTTC; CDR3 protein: CASSFWGKVYGYTF
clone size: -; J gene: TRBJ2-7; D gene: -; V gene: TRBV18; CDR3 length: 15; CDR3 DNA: TGTGCCAGCTCACCACAGTCCAGGCTTTCCTACGAGCAGTACTTC; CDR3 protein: CASSPQSRLSYEQYF
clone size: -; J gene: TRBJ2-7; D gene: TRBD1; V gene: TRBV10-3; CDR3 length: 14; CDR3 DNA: TGTGCCATCAGTGAACAGACAGGGCCTTACGAGCAGTACTTC; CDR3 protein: CAISEQTGPYEQYF
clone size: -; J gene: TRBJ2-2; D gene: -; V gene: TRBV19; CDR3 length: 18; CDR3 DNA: TGTGCCAGTAGTCTTCGAAGGCCGGGCAGGGTGAACACCGGGGAGCTGTTTTTT; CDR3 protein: CASSLRRPGRVNTGELFF
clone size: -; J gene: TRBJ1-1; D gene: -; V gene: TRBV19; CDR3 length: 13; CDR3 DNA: TGTGCCAGTAGTATTCCGGCAGGGCGTGAAGCTTTCTTT; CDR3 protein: CASSIPAGREAFF
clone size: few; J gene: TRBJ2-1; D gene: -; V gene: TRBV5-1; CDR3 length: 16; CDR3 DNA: TGCGCCAGCAGTGAAGGAGGGGGACTCTCCTACAATGAGCAGTTCTTC; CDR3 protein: CASSEGGGLSYNEQFF
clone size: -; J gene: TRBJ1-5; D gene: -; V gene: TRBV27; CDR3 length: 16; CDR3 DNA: TGTGCCAGCAGTTCGACCCTTGACCTTAGCAATCAGCCCCAGCATTTT; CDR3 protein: CASSSTLDLSNQPQHF
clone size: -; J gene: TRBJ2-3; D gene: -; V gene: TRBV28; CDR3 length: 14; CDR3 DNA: TGTGCCAGCAGTTTACCCCAAACCACAGATACGCAGTATTTT; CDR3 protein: CASSLPQTTDTQYF
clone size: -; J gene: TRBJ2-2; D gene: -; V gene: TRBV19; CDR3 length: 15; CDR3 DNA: TGTGCCAGTAGTACTCCTCGTACGGCTGCCGGGGAGCTGTTTTTT; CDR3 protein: CASSTPRTAAGELFF
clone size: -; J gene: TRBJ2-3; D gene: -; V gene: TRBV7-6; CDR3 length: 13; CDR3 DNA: TGTGCCAGCAGCTTAGGTCGGGTAAATACGCAGTATTTT; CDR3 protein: CASSLGRVNTQYF
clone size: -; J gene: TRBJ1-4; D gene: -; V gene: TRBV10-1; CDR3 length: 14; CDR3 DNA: TGCGCCAGCAGGGAGACAGTGTGGGATGAAAAACTGTTTTTT; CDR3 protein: CASRETVWDEKLFF
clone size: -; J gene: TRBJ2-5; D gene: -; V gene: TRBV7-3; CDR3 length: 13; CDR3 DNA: TGTGCCAGCAGCCCCGGGACACTAGAGACCCAGTACTTC; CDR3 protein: CASSPGTLETQYF
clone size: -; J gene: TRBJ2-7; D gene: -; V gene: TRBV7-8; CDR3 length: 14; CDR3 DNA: TGTGCCAGCAGACCCCATCAAGATTCCTACGAGCAGTACTTC; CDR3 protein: CASRPHQDSYEQYF
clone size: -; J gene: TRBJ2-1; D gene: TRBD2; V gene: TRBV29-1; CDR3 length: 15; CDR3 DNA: TGCAGCGTTGAAGCACAGGGACTAGCGGGGAATGAGCAGTTCTTC; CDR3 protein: CSVEAQGLAGNEQFF
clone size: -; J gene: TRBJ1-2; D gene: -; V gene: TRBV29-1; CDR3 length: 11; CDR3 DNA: TGCAGCGTTGGGGCAGGCTATGGCTACACCTTC; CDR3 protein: CSVGAGYGYTF
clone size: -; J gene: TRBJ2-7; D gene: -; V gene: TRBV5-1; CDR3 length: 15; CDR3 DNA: TGCGCCAGCAGCCCCCGCCGGAGTGGGCTCTACGAGCAGTACTTC; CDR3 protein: CASSPRRSGLYEQYF
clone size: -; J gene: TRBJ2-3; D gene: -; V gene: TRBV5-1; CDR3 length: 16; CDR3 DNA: TGCGCCAGCAGCTTGGGCGCAGGCACTAGCACAGATACGCAGTATTTT; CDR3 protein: CASSLGAGTSTDTQYF
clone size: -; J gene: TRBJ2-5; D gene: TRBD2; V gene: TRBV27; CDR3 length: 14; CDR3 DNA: TGTGCCAGCAGTTTTGGAGGGAGGGACGAGACCCAGTACTTC; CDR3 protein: CASSFGGRDETQYF
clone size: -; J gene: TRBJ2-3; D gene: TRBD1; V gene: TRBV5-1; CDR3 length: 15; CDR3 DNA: TGCGCCAGCAGCTCGCGGACAGGCAGCACAGATACGCAGTATTTT; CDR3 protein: CASSSRTGSTDTQYF
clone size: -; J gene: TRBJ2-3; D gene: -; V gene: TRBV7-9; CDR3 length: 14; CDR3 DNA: TGTGCCAGCAGCCTACAGGGAAGCACAGATACGCAGTATTTT; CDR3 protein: CASSLQGSTDTQYF
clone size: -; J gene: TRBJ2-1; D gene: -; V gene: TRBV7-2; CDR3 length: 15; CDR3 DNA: TGTGCCAGCACCTACAGGACCTCGGGTTACAATGAGCAGTTCTTC; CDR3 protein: CASTYRTSGYNEQFF
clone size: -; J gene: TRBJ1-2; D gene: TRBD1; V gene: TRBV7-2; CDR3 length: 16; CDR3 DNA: TGTGCCAGCAGCTGGAGGGAGACAGGGCCAAGCTATGGCTACACCTTC; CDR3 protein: CASSWRETGPSYGYTF
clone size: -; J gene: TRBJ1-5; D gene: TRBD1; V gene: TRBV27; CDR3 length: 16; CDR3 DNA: TGTGCCAGCAGTCCAAGACAGGGGTGGGGCAATCAGCCCCAGCATTTT; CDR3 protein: CASSPRQGWGNQPQHF
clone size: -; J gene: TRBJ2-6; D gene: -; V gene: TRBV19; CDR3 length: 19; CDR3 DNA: TGTGCCAGTAGTATAGGGGGGGGCAGGCTGCGCTCTGGGGCCAACGTCCTGACTTTC; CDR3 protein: CASSIGGGRLRSGANVLTF
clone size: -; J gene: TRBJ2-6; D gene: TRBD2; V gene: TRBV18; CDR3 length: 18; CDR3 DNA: TGTGCCAGCTCACCGGGGCAGGGACTACGCTCTGGGGCCAACGTCCTGACTTTC; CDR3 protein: CASSPGQGLRSGANVLTF
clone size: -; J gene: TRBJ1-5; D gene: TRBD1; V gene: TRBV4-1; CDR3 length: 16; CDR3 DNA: TGCGCCAGCAGCCAAGGGCGGGCAGGGGGCACAGATACGCAGCATTTT; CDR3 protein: CASSQGRAGGTDTQHF
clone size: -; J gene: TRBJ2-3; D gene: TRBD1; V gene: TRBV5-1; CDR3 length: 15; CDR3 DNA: TGCGCCAGCAGCTTGGGGCGACAGGGGGCAGATACGCAGTATTTT; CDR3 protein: CASSLGRQGADTQYF
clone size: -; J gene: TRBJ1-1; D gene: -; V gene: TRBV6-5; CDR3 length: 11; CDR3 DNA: TGTGCCAGCGGTCAAAGCACTGAAGCTTTCTTT; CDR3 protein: CASGQSTEAFF
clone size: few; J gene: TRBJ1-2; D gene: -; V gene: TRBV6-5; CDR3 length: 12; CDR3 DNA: TGTGCCAGCTCTGGAGGAAGCTATGGCTACACCTTC; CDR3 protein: CASSGGSYGYTF
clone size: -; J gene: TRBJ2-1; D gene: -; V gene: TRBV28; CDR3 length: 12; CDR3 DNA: TGTGCCAGTAACGCAGGGGACAATGAGCAGTTCTTC; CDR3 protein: CASNAGDNEQFF
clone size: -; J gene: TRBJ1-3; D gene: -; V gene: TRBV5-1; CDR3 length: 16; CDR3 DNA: TGCGCCAGCAGTCCGGGCGCCGGAAGGGCTGGAAACACCATATATTTT; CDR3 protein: CASSPGAGRAGNTIYF
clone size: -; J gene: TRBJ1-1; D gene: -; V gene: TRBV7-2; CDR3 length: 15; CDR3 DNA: TGTGCCAGCAGCTTAGCGTACGACAAGAGCACTGAAGCTTTCTTT; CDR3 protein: CASSLAYDKSTEAFF
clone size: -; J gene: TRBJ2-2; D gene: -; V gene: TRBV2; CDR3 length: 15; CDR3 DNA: TGTGCCAGCAGTGAAGCGTCAGGGTCGGCCGGGGAGCTGTTTTTT; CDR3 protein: CASSEASGSAGELFF
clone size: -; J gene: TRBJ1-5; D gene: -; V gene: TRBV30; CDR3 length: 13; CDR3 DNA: TGTGCCTGGAGTGTCTCGGGTAATCAGCCCCAGCATTTT; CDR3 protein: CAWSVSGNQPQHF
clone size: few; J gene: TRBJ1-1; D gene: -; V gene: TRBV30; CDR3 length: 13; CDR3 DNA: TGTGCCTGGAGTGAACAGGGAAACACTGAAGCTTTCTTT; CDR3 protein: CAWSEQGNTEAFF
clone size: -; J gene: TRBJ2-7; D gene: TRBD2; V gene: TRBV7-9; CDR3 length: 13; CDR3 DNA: TGTGCCAGCACTCTAGCGGGTGTTTACGAGCAGTACTTC; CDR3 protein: CASTLAGVYEQYF
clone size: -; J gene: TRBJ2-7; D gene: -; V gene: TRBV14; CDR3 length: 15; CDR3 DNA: TGTGCCAGCAGCCGATCAGGGACCCGGCGGGACGAGCAGTACTTC; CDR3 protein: CASSRSGTRRDEQYF
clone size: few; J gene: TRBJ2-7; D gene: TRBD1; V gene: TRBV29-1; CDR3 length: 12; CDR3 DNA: TGCAGCGCTGGACAGGGGGCCTACGAGCAGTACTTC; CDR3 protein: CSAGQGAYEQYF
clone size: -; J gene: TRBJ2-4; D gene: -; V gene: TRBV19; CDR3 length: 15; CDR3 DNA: TGTGCCAGTAGCACAACCGGGACCTCGGTCGGCATTCAGTACTTC; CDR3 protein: CASSTTGTSVGIQYF
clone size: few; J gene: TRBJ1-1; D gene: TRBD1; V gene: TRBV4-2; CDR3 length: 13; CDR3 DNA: TGTGCCAGCAGCCAACCACAGGGGGCTGAAGCTTTCTTT; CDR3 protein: CASSQPQGAEAFF